This entry features one T cell receptor beta chain sequence. Its antigen is still unknown. One end of the junction does not line up with germline, which may come from a read error. This specimen belongs to a study of T-cell reconstitution after alpha-beta-depleted transplantation in children. Study results and caveats: Alpha-beta T cells about two months after transplant reportedly derived from several hundred expanded graft clones. After one year, T-cell counts and TCRbeta diversity mostly came from new T cells. At day 60, the high TCRbeta diversity found in some patients originated from recipient T cells and thymic progenitors that had survived.

This CDR3 spans 13 amino acids. A TCRbeta library incorporating unique molecular identifiers was prepared. TCRdb reprocessed the PCR reads via MiXCR and lists one record per CDR3 protein. The sample includes just under 350,000 distinct CDR3 sequences, about a sixth of them seen just once. The source material was PBMCs, mostly from graft donor cells, sampled 360 days after TCRalphabeta/CD19-depleted stem cell transplant. The receptor comes from a male patient between 2 and 9 years old who had a stem cell transplant for acute lymphoblastic leukemia, so the T cells may come from the graft donor. The genes are TRBV12-3 or TRBV12-4 and TRBJ2-7, with D unresolved. This CDR3 is CASSLLRSNEQYF. The CDR3 coding sequence is TGTGCCAGCAGTCTCCTCCGCTCCAACGAGCAGTACTTC.